This T cell receptor (beta chain) was captured by sequencing in a study of T cells in Graves' hyperthyroidism and ophthalmopathy. CDR3 size: 13 residues. V shed 5 bases, J shed 5 bases, and the junction held 6 bases outside the gene matches. CDR1 is MDHEN and CDR2 is SYDVKM in the germline V gene. The study defined stable Graves' hyperthyroidism as no ophthalmopathy progression within 18 months. RNA transcripts gave rise to amplified TCR beta CDR3 regions. First-round RT-PCR of the TCR CDR3 relied on the HTBI primer set. MiXCR, applied by TCRdb to the multiplex PCR reads, yields one record per CDR3 protein. The sample has under 350,000 distinct CDR3 sequences; roughly 18% are singletons.

The sequence derives from a woman between 50 and 59 years old with Graves' hyperthyroidism. The specimen sequenced was blood. The gene calls are TRBV28 and TRBJ2-7; TRBD1 matches 7 bases. This chain's CDR3 is CASSPGTANEQYF. CDR3 sequence (DNA): TGTGCCAGCAGTCCCGGGACAGCCAACGAGCAGTACTTC.